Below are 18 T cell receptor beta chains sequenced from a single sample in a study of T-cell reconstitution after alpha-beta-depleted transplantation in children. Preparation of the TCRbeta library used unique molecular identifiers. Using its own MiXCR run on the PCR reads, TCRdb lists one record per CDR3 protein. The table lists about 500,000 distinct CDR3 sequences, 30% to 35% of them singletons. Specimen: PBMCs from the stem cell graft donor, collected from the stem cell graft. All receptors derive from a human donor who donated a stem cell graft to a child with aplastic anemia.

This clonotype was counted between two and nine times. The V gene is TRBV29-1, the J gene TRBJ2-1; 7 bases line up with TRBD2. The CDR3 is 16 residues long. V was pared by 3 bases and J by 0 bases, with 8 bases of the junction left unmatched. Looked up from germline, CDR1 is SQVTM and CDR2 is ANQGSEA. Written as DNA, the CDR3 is TGCAGCGTTGAGGAAAACAGCGGGGCCTCCTACAATGAGCAGTTCTTC. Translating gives CSVEENSGASYNEQFF.

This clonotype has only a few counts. The CDR3 bases are TGCAGTGCTGGGGGACCTCAGGGTTATACGCAGTATTTT. Its translation is CSAGGPQGYTQYF. The rearrangement uses TRBV20-1 and TRBJ2-3; D tentatively fits TRBD1 or TRBD2 (5 bases each). V gave up 5 bases and J gave up 7 bases, with 16 bases separating them. The CDR3 spans 13 residues. Germline V gene sequence: CDR1 DFQATT, CDR2 SNEGSKA (reference sequence).

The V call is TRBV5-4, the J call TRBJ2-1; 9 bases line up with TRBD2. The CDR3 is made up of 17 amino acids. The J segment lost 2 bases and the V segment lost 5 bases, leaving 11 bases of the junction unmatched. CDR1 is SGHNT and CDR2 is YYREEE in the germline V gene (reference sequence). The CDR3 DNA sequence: TGTGCCAGCAGATACAGGGCTAGCGGGATTCCCTACAATGAGCAGTTCTTC. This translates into CASRYRASGIPYNEQFF.

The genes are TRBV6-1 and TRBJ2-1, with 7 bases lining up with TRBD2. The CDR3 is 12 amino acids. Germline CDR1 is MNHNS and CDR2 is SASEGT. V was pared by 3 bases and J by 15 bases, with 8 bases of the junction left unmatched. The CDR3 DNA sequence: TGTGCCAGCAGTGAGGGAGGGGATGGATGGTTCTTC. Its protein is CASSEGGDGWFF.

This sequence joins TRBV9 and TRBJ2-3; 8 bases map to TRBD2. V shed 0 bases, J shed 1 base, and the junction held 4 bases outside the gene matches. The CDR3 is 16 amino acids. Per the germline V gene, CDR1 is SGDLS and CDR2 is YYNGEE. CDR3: CASSVGSGLGTDTQYF. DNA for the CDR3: TGTGCCAGCAGCGTAGGGTCGGGACTAGGCACAGATACGCAGTATTTT.

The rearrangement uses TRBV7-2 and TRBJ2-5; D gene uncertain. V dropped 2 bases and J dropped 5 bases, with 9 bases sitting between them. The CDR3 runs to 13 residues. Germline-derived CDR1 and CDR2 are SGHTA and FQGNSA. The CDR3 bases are TGTGCCAGCAGCTTAAAGAGCTTGGAGACCCAGTACTTC. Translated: CASSLKSLETQYF.

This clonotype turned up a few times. The CDR3 spells CASTRGQGKNIQYF. As DNA, the CDR3 is TGTGCCAGCACCCGGGGACAGGGGAAAAACATTCAGTACTTC. The V call is TRBV12-3 or TRBV12-4, the J call TRBJ2-4; 10 bases fit TRBD1. There are 14 residues in the CDR3. After removal of 7 bases from V and 4 bases from J, the junction contained 4 bases not matched to a gene.

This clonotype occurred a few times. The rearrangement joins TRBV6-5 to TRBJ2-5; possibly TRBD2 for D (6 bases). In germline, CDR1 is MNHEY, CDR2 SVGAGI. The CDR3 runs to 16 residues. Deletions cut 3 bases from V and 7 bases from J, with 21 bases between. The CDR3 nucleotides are TGTGCCAGCAGTTATATTGCTATTTGGCAGGGAGGGACCCAGTACTTC. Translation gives CASSYIAIWQGGTQYF.

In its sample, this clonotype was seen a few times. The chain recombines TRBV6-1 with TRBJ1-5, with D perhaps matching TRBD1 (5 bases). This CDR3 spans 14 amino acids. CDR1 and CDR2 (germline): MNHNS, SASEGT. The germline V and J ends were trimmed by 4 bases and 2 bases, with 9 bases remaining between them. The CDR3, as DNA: TGTGCCAGCAGTGCGGGACGTGGCAATCAGCCCCAGCATTTT. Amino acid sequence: CASSAGRGNQPQHF.

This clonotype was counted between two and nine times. The CDR3 reads CASSLVVGIGANVLTF. CDR3 sequence (DNA): TGTGCCAGCAGCCTCGTTGTGGGTATCGGGGCCAACGTCCTGACTTTC. V usage is TRBV11-2 and J usage is TRBJ2-6; no reliable D call. Between the trimmed V and J ends, which lost 5 bases and 4 bases, there was a span of 15 bases. There are 16 residues in the CDR3. Per germline, CDR1 SGHAT and CDR2 FQNNGV.

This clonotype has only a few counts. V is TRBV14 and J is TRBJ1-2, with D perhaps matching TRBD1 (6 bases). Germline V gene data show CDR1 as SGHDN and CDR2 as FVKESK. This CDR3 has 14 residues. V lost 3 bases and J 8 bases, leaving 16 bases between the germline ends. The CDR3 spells CASSHMNREKGYTF. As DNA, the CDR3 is TGTGCCAGCAGCCACATGAACAGGGAGAAAGGCTACACCTTC.

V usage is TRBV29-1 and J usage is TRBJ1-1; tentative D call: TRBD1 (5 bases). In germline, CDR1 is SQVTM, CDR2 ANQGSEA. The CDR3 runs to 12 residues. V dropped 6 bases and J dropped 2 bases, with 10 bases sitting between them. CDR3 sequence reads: CSVIQGNTEAFF. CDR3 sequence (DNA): TGCAGCGTGATCCAGGGTAACACTGAAGCTTTCTTT.

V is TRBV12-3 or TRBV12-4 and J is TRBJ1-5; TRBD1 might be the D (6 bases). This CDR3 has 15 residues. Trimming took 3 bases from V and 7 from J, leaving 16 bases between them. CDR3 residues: CASSFPGTPPQPQHF. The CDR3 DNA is TGTGCCAGCAGTTTCCCGGGGACACCCCCCCAGCCCCAGCATTTT.

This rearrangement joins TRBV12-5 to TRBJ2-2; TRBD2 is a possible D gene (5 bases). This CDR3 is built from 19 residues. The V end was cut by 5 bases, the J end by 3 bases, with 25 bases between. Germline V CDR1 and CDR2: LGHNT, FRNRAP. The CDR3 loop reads CASGPSLSRPGKYTGELFF. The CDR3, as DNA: TGTGCTAGTGGTCCGTCACTATCGCGGCCGGGGAAATACACCGGGGAGCTGTTTTTT. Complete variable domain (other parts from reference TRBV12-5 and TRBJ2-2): DARVTQTPRHKVTEMGQEVTMRCQPILGHNTVFWYRQTMMQGLELLAYFRNRAPLDDSGMPKDRFSAEMPDATLATLKIQPSEPRDSAVYFCASGPSLSRPGKYTGELFFGEGSRLTVL.

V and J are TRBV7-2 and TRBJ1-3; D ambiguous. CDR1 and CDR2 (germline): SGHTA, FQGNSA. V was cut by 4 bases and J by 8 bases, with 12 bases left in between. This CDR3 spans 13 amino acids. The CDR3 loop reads CASSSVGVDTIYF. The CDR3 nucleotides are TGTGCCAGCAGCTCGGTCGGGGTAGACACCATATATTTT. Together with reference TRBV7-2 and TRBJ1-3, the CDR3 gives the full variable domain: GAGVSQSPSNKVTEKGKDVELRCDPISGHTALYWYRQSLGQGLEFLIYFQGNSAPDKSGLPSDRFSAERTGGSVSTLTIQRTQQEDSAVYLCASSSVGVDTIYFGEGSWLTVV.

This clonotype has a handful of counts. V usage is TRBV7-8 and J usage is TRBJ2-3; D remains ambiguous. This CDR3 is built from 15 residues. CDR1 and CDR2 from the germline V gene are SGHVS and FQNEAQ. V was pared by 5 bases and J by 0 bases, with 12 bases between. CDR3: CASSQDHSSTDTQYF. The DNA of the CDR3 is TGTGCCAGCAGCCAGGACCATTCTAGCACAGATACGCAGTATTTT.

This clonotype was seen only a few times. CDR3 in DNA: TGTGCCAGCAGCTTAGTCGGGAAAGATACGCAGTATTTT. It encodes CASSLVGKDTQYF. V gene TRBV7-2 combines with J gene TRBJ2-3; D is possibly TRBD2 (5 bases). V gave up 1 base and J gave up 5 bases, with 7 bases separating them. There are 13 residues in the CDR3. The germline V gene has CDR1 SGHTA and CDR2 FQGNSA. Combining the CDR3 with reference TRBV7-2 and TRBJ2-3 gives the whole variable domain GAGVSQSPSNKVTEKGKDVELRCDPISGHTALYWYRQSLGQGLEFLIYFQGNSAPDKSGLPSDRFSAERTGGSVSTLTIQRTQQEDSAVYLCASSLVGKDTQYFGPGTRLTVL.

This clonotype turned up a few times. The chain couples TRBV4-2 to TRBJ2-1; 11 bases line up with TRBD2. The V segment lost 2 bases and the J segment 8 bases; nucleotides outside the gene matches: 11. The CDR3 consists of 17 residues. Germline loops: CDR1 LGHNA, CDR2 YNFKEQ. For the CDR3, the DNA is TGTGCCAGCAGCCAAAGCAAAACTAGCGGGAGCGGTGATGAGCAGTTCTTC. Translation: CASSQSKTSGSGDEQFF.